This T cell receptor beta chain was profiled in a study of spatial heterogeneity in lung cancer. This clonotype came up a few times. Every TCR cDNA molecule carried a tag that served as a unique molecular identifier. TCRdb re-derived calls from the 5' RACE reads in MiXCR, one entry per CDR3 protein. The sample lists a few thousand distinct CDR3 sequences, roughly 7% occurring once. As to time point: sample taken at primary tumor resection. Sequencing of whole RNA from tumor, nontumor lung or frozen PBMC involved no sorting. The material sequenced was normal lung tissue next to the tumor, taken at surgery. This TCR derives from a male donor with early-stage non-small cell lung cancer.

CDR3 amino acids: CASSLGGTASTEAFF. The CDR3 nucleotides are TGCGCCAGCAGCTTGGGCGGGACAGCGAGCACTGAAGCTTTCTTT. This sequence joins TRBV5-1 and TRBJ1-1; 7 bases are a match to TRBD1. Germline loops: CDR1 SGHRS, CDR2 YFSETQ. This CDR3 region has 15 residues. The V gene end was trimmed by 0 bases and the J gene end by 4 bases; junction bases not matched to a gene: 6.